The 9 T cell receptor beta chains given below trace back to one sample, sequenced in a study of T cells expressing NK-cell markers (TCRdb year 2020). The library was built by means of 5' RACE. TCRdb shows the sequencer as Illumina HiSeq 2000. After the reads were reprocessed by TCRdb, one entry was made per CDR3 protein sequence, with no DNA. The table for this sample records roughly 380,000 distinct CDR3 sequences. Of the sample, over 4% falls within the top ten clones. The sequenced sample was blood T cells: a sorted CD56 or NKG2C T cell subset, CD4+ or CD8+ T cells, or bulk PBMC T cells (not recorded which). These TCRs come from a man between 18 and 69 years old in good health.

CDR3 loop: CASRGTVTEAFF. This chain joins TRBV5-1 and TRBJ1-1. The CDR3 has 12 residues. Germline loops: CDR1 SGHRS, CDR2 YFSETQ.

The CDR3 loop is CASSYGTNRADTQYF. This rearrangement joins TRBV3-1 to TRBJ2-3; no DNA is available, so the TRBD2 call from TCRdb remains unchecked. CDR3 length equals 15 residues. Germline V gene data show CDR1 as LGHDT and CDR2 as YNNKEL (reference sequence).

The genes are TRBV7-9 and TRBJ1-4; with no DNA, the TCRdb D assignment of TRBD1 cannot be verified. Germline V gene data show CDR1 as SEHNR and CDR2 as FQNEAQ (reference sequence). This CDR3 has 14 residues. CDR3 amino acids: CASSPGTGGEKLFF. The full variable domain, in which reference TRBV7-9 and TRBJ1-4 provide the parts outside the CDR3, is DTGVSQNPRHKITKRGQNVTFRCDPISEHNRLYWYRQTLGQGPEFLTYFQNEAQLEKSRLLSDRFSAERPKGSFSTLEIQRTEQGDSAMYLCASSPGTGGEKLFFGSGTQLSVL.

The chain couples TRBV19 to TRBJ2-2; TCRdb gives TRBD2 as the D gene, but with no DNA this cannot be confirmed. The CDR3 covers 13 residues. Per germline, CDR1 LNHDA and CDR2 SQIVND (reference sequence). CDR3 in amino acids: CASGLANTGELFF.

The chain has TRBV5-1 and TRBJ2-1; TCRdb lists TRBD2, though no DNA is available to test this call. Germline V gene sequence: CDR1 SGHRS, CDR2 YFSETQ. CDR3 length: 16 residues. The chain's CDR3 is CASSLKLAGGGYEQFF.

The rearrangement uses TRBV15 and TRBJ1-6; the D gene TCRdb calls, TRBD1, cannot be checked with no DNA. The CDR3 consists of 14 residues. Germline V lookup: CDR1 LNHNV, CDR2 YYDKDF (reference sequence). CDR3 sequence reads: CATRGPGGNSPLHF. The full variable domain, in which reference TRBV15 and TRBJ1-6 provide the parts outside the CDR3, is DAMVIQNPRYQVTQFGKPVTLSCSQTLNHNVMYWYQQKSSQAPKLLFHYYDKDFNNEADTPDNFQSRRPNTSFCFLDIRSPGLGDTAMYLCATRGPGGNSPLHFGNGTRLTVT.

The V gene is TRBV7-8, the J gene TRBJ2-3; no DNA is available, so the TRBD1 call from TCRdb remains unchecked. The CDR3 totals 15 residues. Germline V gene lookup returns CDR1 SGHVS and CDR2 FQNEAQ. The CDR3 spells CASSYRDRVTDTQYF.

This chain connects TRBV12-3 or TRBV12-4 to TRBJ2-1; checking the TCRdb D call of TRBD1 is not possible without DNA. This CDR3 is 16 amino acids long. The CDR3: CASSLVEGGPPEEQFF.

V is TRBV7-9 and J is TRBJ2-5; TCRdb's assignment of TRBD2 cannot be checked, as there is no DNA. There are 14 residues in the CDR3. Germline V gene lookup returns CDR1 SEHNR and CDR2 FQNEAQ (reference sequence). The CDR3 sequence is CASSQSGAGETQYF.